One and the same sample provided the 22 T cell receptor beta chains below, sequenced in a study of blood T cell repertoires in COVID-19. Using immunoSEQ multiplex PCR, the repertoire was profiled, and TCRdb retains in-frame clones only, with some absent. The sample contains 150,000 to 200,000 clones, over 80% of which appear only once. The sample comprised peripheral blood. The receptors here all came from a woman in her forties or fifties with acute or convalescent COVID-19.

The gene calls are TRBV4-2 and TRBJ1-3, with 7 nucleotides matching TRBD1. The length of the CDR3 is 17 residues. The J segment lost 3 bases and the V segment lost 0 bases, leaving 8 bases of the junction unmatched. Germline lookup yields CDR1 LGHNA and CDR2 YNFKEQ. The chain's CDR3 is CASSQEALGQYGNTIYF. Here the CDR3 DNA reads TGTGCCAGCAGCCAAGAGGCTTTGGGACAGTATGGAAACACCATATATTTT.

The CDR3 coding sequence is TGTGCCAGCAGCTTAGAACAGGGGACTGAAGCTTTCTTT. Translated, it gives CASSLEQGTEAFF. This chain connects TRBV7-2 to TRBJ1-1; 7 nucleotides match TRBD1. This CDR3 spans 13 amino acids. With V trimmed by 1 base and J by 5 bases, 1 base remained unmatched. The germline V gene has CDR1 SGHTA and CDR2 FQGNSA. The full variable domain, completed using reference TRBV7-2 and TRBJ1-1, is GAGVSQSPSNKVTEKGKDVELRCDPISGHTALYWYRQSLGQGLEFLIYFQGNSAPDKSGLPSDRFSAERTGGSVSTLTIQRTQQEDSAVYLCASSLEQGTEAFFGQGTRLTVV.

The chain has TRBV18 and TRBJ2-2, with 9 bases identical to TRBD2. This CDR3 has 17 amino acids. CDR1 and CDR2 (germline): KGHSH, LQKENI. Trimming cost V 3 bases and J 5 bases; bases outside gene matches: 10. The CDR3 DNA reads TGTGCCAGCTCACCTACGTCGGGACTAGCCCTTACCGGGGAGCTGTTTTTT. Translation gives CASSPTSGLALTGELFF.

Points on this clone: At the DNA level, this CDR3 is encoded by other sequences in the same sample as well. The chain uses TRBV6-5 and TRBJ1-4; D is possibly TRBD1 (6 bases). CDR1 MNHEY and CDR2 SVGAGI come from the germline V gene. Trimming shortened V by 0 bases and J by 0 bases, and 8 bases separated the two germline ends. This CDR3 is 16 amino acids long. The CDR3 sequence is CASSYSDRPTNEKLFF. CDR3 bases: TGTGCCAGCAGTTACTCCGACAGGCCAACTAATGAAAAACTGTTTTTT.

In the case of this clone: The germline gene is not matched at one end of the junction; a read error may be the cause. This chain connects TRBV30 to TRBJ2-2; 7 bases fit TRBD1. The CDR3 spans 13 residues. Germline CDR1 is GTSNPN and CDR2 is SVGIG (reference sequence). In DNA form, the CDR3 reads TGTGCCCGGAGACCAGGGGGCACCGGGGAGCTGTTTTTT. This gives the protein CARRPGGTGELFF.

The J gene is TRBJ2-7, the V gene TRBV11-2, with 8 bases fitting TRBD2. V was clipped by 4 bases and J by 1 base; unmatched bases: 9. This CDR3 has 16 amino acids. CDR1 and CDR2 from the germline V gene are SGHAT and FQNNGV. The DNA of the CDR3 is TGTGCCAGCAGCTCGATCGGGCTAGCGGGTTCCTACGAGCAGTACTTC. Protein: CASSSIGLAGSYEQYF.

The chain employs TRBV18 and TRBJ1-6; the match to TRBD1 covers 8 bases. V shed 4 bases, J shed 5 bases, and the junction held 7 bases outside the gene matches. CDR1 is KGHSH, CDR2 LQKENI, per germline. The CDR3 has 16 amino acids. CDR3 residues: CASSLTETGDNSPLHF. The CDR3 region has the DNA TGTGCCAGCTCACTAACAGAGACAGGGGATAATTCACCCCTCCACTTT.

The rearrangement links TRBV11-2 to TRBJ2-7, with 14 bases lining up with TRBD2. This CDR3 spans 14 amino acids. Germline CDR1 reads SGHAT; CDR2 reads FQNNGV. The trim removed 5 bases at V and 6 bases at J, leaving 3 bases unmatched. The CDR3 reads CASSEGLAGVEQYF. As DNA, the CDR3 is TGTGCCAGCAGCGAGGGACTAGCGGGAGTCGAGCAGTACTTC.

This clone appeared a single time. The chain employs TRBV5-4 and TRBJ2-2; D is unresolved. This CDR3 is 15 amino acids long. V was trimmed by 2 bases and J by 1 base, leaving 9 bases between them. Germline-derived CDR1 and CDR2 are SGHNT and YYREEE (reference sequence). The CDR3 bases are TGTGCCAGCAGCTTCCTCCCTATGAACACCGGGGAGCTGTTTTTT. Translating gives CASSFLPMNTGELFF.

The J gene is TRBJ1-4, the V gene TRBV12-3 or TRBV12-4; D uncertain. Trimming cost V 5 bases and J 6 bases, with 10 bases left between them. This CDR3 region has 13 residues. As DNA, the CDR3 is TGTGCCAGCAGTCCGACCCGGGATGAAAAACTGTTTTTT. This sequence encodes CASSPTRDEKLFF.

The chain joins TRBV3-1 (or the pseudogene TRBV3-2) to TRBJ1-2; D possibly corresponds to TRBD1 (5 bases). This CDR3 contains 13 residues. Germline CDR1 LGHDT, CDR2 YNNKEL (reference sequence). Trimming removed 2 bases from V and 6 bases from J, with 10 bases in between. The CDR3 loop is CASSQTSGDGYTF. The CDR3 DNA reads as TGTGCCAGCAGCCAAACCTCGGGGGATGGCTACACCTTC.

This clone has just a few counts. The chain combines TRBV6-2 or TRBV6-3 with TRBJ1-2; 9 bases agree with TRBD1. J was trimmed by 3 bases and V by 0 bases; bases with no gene match: 14. This CDR3 has 19 residues. CDR1 is MNHEY and CDR2 is SVGEGT in the germline V gene. The CDR3 coding sequence is TGTGCCAGCAGTTACTCAACCGGGACAGGGCCCCTCTTTGACTATGGCTACACCTTC. As protein: CASSYSTGTGPLFDYGYTF.

The rearrangement uses TRBV7-9 and TRBJ2-2, with a possible D match to TRBD2 (6 bases). This CDR3 region has 15 residues. From germline, CDR1 is SEHNR and CDR2 FQNEAQ (reference sequence). Trimming took off 2 bases at V and 0 bases at J, with 7 bases between the two ends. Here the CDR3 DNA reads TGTGCCAGCAGCTTACTAGCGTCGAACACCGGGGAGCTGTTTTTT. This translates into CASSLLASNTGELFF.

This chain joins TRBV7-2 and TRBJ2-3; D remains ambiguous. Germline V gene sequence: CDR1 SGHTA, CDR2 FQGNSA. V lost 5 bases, J lost 5 bases, and 8 bases lay in between. The CDR3 runs 12 residues. The CDR3 bases are TGTGCCAGCAGCGAGTTCTTAGATACGCAGTATTTT. It translates to CASSEFLDTQYF. Drawing the rest from reference TRBV7-2 and TRBJ2-3, the complete variable domain is GAGVSQSPSNKVTEKGKDVELRCDPISGHTALYWYRQSLGQGLEFLIYFQGNSAPDKSGLPSDRFSAERTGGSVSTLTIQRTQQEDSAVYLCASSEFLDTQYFGPGTRLTVL.

V gene TRBV6-5 combines with J gene TRBJ2-1; 8 bases line up with TRBD1. CDR3 length: 14 amino acids. Germline CDR1 MNHEY, CDR2 SVGAGI. The ends lost 8 bases at V and 1 base at J; junction bases unmatched: 4. CDR3 DNA: TGTGCCAGCGCGACAGGGGTGTCCTACAATGAGCAGTTCTTC. Its protein product is CASATGVSYNEQFF.

The genes are TRBV27 and TRBJ2-2; D gene uncertain. The V and J ends lost 6 bases and 0 bases respectively, with 14 bases between them. This CDR3 contains 16 residues. The V gene's germline CDR1 is MNHEY and CDR2 SMNVEV (reference sequence). The CDR3 sequence is CASRNEHYTNTGELFF. The CDR3 nucleotides are TGTGCCAGCAGAAACGAACACTATACGAACACCGGGGAGCTGTTTTTT.

The chain has TRBV4-1 and TRBJ2-7, with a tentative D call TRBD2 (5 bases). V lost 4 bases to trimming and J lost 7 bases, with 14 bases between them. The CDR3 runs to 13 residues. Germline CDR1 and CDR2: MGHRA and YSYEKL. The CDR3 protein is CASSRVEVGEQYF. CDR3 sequence (DNA): TGCGCCAGCAGCCGGGTGGAGGTAGGGGAGCAGTACTTC.

This sequence joins TRBV2 and TRBJ2-1; 9 nucleotides line up with TRBD1. Germline-derived CDR1 and CDR2 are SNHLY and FYNNEI. V shed 3 bases and J 6 bases; nucleotides not matched to a gene: 6. This CDR3 region has 15 residues. The CDR3 loop is CASSERGQGGNEQFF. The CDR3 coding sequence is TGTGCCAGCAGTGAGAGGGGACAGGGTGGCAATGAGCAGTTCTTC. The full variable domain, its missing parts supplied by reference TRBV2 and TRBJ2-1, is EPEVTQTPSHQVTQMGQEVILRCVPISNHLYFYWYRQILGQKVEFLVSFYNNEISEKSEIFDDQFSVERPDGSNFTLKIRSTKLEDSAMYFCASSERGQGGNEQFFGPGTRLTVL.

This rearrangement joins TRBV6-2 or TRBV6-3 to TRBJ2-1, with D unclear. Germline V lookup: CDR1 MNHEY, CDR2 SVGEGT. With 2 bases removed from V and 13 bases from J, the gap between germline ends came to 12 bases. The CDR3 sequence is 12 residues long. CDR3 sequence: CASSYASGVQFF. The CDR3 region has the DNA TGTGCCAGCAGTTACGCGTCCGGAGTCCAGTTCTTC.

The V and J genes are TRBV11-3 and TRBJ2-3; possible D gene TRBD2, 5 bases. V lost 1 base and J 0 bases, leaving 8 bases between the germline ends. Germline V gene lookup returns CDR1 SGHNT and CDR2 YENEEA. The CDR3 is made up of 15 amino acids. CDR3: CASSLGRGSTDTQYF. The CDR3 DNA is TGTGCCAGCAGCTTAGGTCGCGGGAGCACAGATACGCAGTATTTT.

This rearrangement joins TRBV5-1 to TRBJ2-2; D perhaps matches TRBD2 (6 bases). This CDR3 comprises 15 residues. Trimming removed 6 bases at V and 5 bases at J, with 17 bases between. Germline values: CDR1 SGHRS, CDR2 YFSETQ. CDR3 nucleotides: TGCGCCAGCAAGTTAGCGGCCCAGGTAACCGGGGAGCTGTTTTTT. Protein sequence: CASKLAAQVTGELFF.

The J gene is TRBJ2-5, the V gene TRBV27, with D tentatively TRBD1 (5 bases). Per the germline V gene, CDR1 is MNHEY and CDR2 is SMNVEV (reference sequence). This CDR3 has 13 residues. The germline V and J ends were trimmed by 2 bases and 3 bases, with 7 bases remaining between them. CDR3 coding DNA: TGTGCCAGCAGTTTAGGCAGGGAAGAGACCCAGTACTTC. This translates into CASSLGREETQYF.